One sample yielded the 24 T cell receptor beta chains listed below, sequenced in a study of OX40 agonist ivuxolimab in advanced cancers. Clones were read by immunoSEQ multiplex PCR, and TCRdb kept only the in-frame ones, dropping some. The data hold 52,000 or so clones, with roughly 80% observed a single time. This specimen was CD4+ or CD8+ T cells sorted from blood, taken in a trial of the OX40 agonist ivuxolimab. The source of these receptors is an adult with an advanced solid tumor such as melanoma, head and neck, liver or kidney cancer.

V and J are TRBV5-4 and TRBJ1-1; D gene ambiguous. Germline lookup yields CDR1 SGHNT and CDR2 YYREEE (reference sequence). The CDR3 has 14 residues. The V end was cut by 1 base, the J end by 0 bases, with 7 bases between. The CDR3 is CASSLSVLNTEAFF. The DNA for the CDR3 is TGTGCCAGCAGCTTGAGTGTCTTGAACACTGAAGCTTTCTTT.

The chain recombines TRBV5-6 with TRBJ1-5; 9 positions match TRBD1. V lost 3 bases and J lost 0; bases outside the gene matches: 10. The CDR3 loop spans 18 amino acids. Germline lookup yields CDR1 SGHDT and CDR2 YYEEEE. CDR3 loop: CASSSRQGGSNSNQPQHF. The CDR3 nucleotides are TGTGCCAGCAGCTCCAGACAGGGGGGATCGAATAGCAATCAGCCCCAGCATTTT.

The V gene is TRBV9, the J gene TRBJ2-3; D may be TRBD2 (5 bases). Germline CDR1 SGDLS, CDR2 YYNGEE. V gave up 0 bases and J gave up 0 bases, with 11 bases separating them. The CDR3 is made up of 16 amino acids. The chain's CDR3 is CASSVVASPSTDTQYF. The CDR3, as DNA: TGTGCCAGCAGCGTAGTAGCTAGCCCAAGCACAGATACGCAGTATTTT.

This clone was observed a few times. The DNA for the CDR3 is TGTGCCAGCAGCCGGGCCGGGACGGACGCCTACGAGCAGTACTTC. Its protein is CASSRAGTDAYEQYF. The chain has TRBV7-2 and TRBJ2-7; tentatively, D is TRBD1 or TRBD2 (5 bases each). Deletions cut 5 bases from V and 2 bases from J, with 16 bases between. The CDR3 runs to 15 residues. Per the germline V gene, CDR1 is SGHTA and CDR2 is FQGNSA.

This clone was seen only once. The chain uses TRBV6-1 and TRBJ2-7; D is possibly TRBD2 (5 bases). Germline assignment: CDR1 MNHNS and CDR2 SASEGT. The V and J ends lost 5 bases and 2 bases respectively, with 13 bases between them. The CDR3 has 14 amino acids. DNA for the CDR3: TGTGCCAGCAGTTCCGGGGTTCAAACCTACGAGCAGTACTTC. This encodes CASSSGVQTYEQYF.

This chain connects TRBV19 to TRBJ1-1, with 7 bases matching TRBD1. Germline CDR1 is LNHDA and CDR2 is SQIVND (reference sequence). The CDR3 consists of 14 residues. The V segment lost 4 bases and the J segment 6 bases; nucleotides outside the gene matches: 8. CDR3 in DNA: TGTGCCAGTAGTACGAACAGGGGATCTCCTGAAGCTTTCTTT. It is translated as CASSTNRGSPEAFF.

This chain uses TRBV27 with TRBJ1-5; D not certain. Germline CDR1 is MNHEY and CDR2 is SMNVEV (reference sequence). The CDR3 spans 14 residues. The V and J ends lost 6 bases and 0 bases respectively, with 9 bases between them. CDR3 residues: CASSQDFSNQPQHF. The CDR3 DNA follows: TGTGCCAGCAGCCAGGACTTTAGCAATCAGCCCCAGCATTTT.

The chain uses TRBV21-1 and TRBJ1-2. TRBV21-1 is noted as a pseudogene. CDR3 length equals 17 residues. The CDR3 sequence: CASSTWTYYRPSYGYTF. CDR3 DNA sequence: TGTGCCAGCAGCACCTGGACTTACTACCGCCCATCCTATGGCTACACCTTC.

The chain joins TRBV28 to TRBJ1-2; a weak D match, TRBD1 (6 bases). V lost 6 bases and J 0 bases, leaving 14 bases between the germline ends. The CDR3 extends over 15 amino acids. The germline V gene encodes CDR1 MDHEN and CDR2 SYDVKM. The CDR3 sequence: CASREQGPANYGYTF. CDR3 DNA sequence: TGTGCCAGCAGAGAACAGGGACCTGCTAACTATGGCTACACCTTC.

The chain uses TRBV5-1 and TRBJ2-5; TRBD2 agrees at 8 bases. V was clipped by 0 bases and J by 3 bases; unmatched bases: 13. Germline lookup yields CDR1 SGHRS and CDR2 YFSETQ. The CDR3 is 18 amino acids. The CDR3 reads CASSLVPLAAGVKETQYF. CDR3 in DNA: TGCGCCAGCAGCTTGGTCCCACTAGCGGCCGGCGTTAAAGAGACCCAGTACTTC.

The rearrangement uses TRBV28 and TRBJ2-5; D is unresolved. From germline, CDR1 is MDHEN and CDR2 SYDVKM. This CDR3 is built from 16 residues. Deletions cut 2 bases from V and 4 bases from J, with 17 bases between. CDR3 sequence: CASSLTFSGRRETQYF. The CDR3, as DNA: TGTGCCAGCAGTTTAACTTTTTCGGGTAGGAGAGAGACCCAGTACTTC. Full variable domain (remainder filled in from reference TRBV28 and TRBJ2-5): DVKVTQSSRYLVKRTGEKVFLECVQDMDHENMFWYRQDPGLGLRLIYFSYDVKMKEKGDIPEGYSVSREKKERFSLILESASTNQTSMYLCASSLTFSGRRETQYFGPGTRLLVL.

This clone was seen more than once but under ten times. At one end, the junction sequence differs from germline, possibly due to a read error. V is TRBV7-9 and J is TRBJ2-7; D is unclear. The CDR3 runs to 12 residues. Germline values: CDR1 SEHNR, CDR2 FQNEAQ (reference sequence). CDR3 bases: TGTGCCAGCAGCTTAGTCTCCCACGAGCAGTACTTC. This gives the protein CASSLVSHEQYF.

This clone turned up a few times. This chain links TRBV5-5 with TRBJ1-2; D is uncertain. This CDR3 contains 15 residues. Germline V CDR1 and CDR2: SGHKS, YYEKEE (reference sequence). V was clipped by 4 bases and J by 4 bases, with 17 bases between them. The CDR3 is CASSPPPGSRYGYTF. The CDR3 DNA sequence: TGTGCCAGCAGCCCACCCCCGGGGTCCCGCTATGGCTACACCTTC.

This chain links TRBV7-2 with TRBJ2-1; 8 positions agree with TRBD1. The CDR3 length is 16 residues. With V trimmed by 4 bases and J by 1 base, 6 bases remained unmatched. The germline V gene encodes CDR1 SGHTA and CDR2 FQGNSA. The CDR3 protein is CASSYNRGTSYNEQFF. The CDR3 DNA sequence: TGTGCCAGCAGCTACAACAGGGGGACTTCCTACAATGAGCAGTTCTTC.

The chain carries TRBV6-1 and TRBJ1-2; no clear D gene. V shed 7 bases and J shed 2 bases, with 17 bases lying between them. Germline CDR1 MNHNS, CDR2 SASEGT. The CDR3 spans 15 residues. This CDR3 is CASNLGRAANYGYTF. Written as DNA, the CDR3 is TGTGCCAGCAACCTTGGGAGAGCGGCCAACTATGGCTACACCTTC.

The chain is built from TRBV4-3 and TRBJ1-5; 7 nucleotides line up with TRBD1. The CDR3 sequence is 15 residues long. The V segment lost 4 bases and the J segment 6 bases; nucleotides outside the gene matches: 9. Germline CDR1 LGHNA, CDR2 YSLEER. The CDR3 DNA is TGCGCCAGCAGCCTAACCGGGACAGATCTTCAGCCCCAGCATTTT. Protein product: CASSLTGTDLQPQHF.

The chain links TRBV27 to TRBJ1-2; possible D gene TRBD1, 6 bases. The CDR3 totals 17 residues. Germline values: CDR1 MNHEY, CDR2 SMNVEV (reference sequence). Deletions cut 4 bases from V and 2 bases from J, with 20 bases between. The chain's CDR3 is CASSSTLYSTGNYGYTF. CDR3 bases: TGTGCCAGCAGTTCTACCCTCTACTCAACAGGGAACTATGGCTACACCTTC.

J is TRBJ2-5 and V is TRBV5-6, with D uncertain. There are 14 residues in the CDR3. With 2 bases removed from V and 5 bases from J, the gap between germline ends came to 13 bases. Germline loops: CDR1 SGHDT, CDR2 YYEEEE. This CDR3 reads CASSLKRSVETQYF. The DNA for the CDR3 is TGTGCCAGCAGCTTAAAGAGGAGCGTGGAGACCCAGTACTTC.

The chain links TRBV6-5 to TRBJ1-2; 8 nucleotides agree with TRBD1. CDR3 length: 14 residues. CDR1 is MNHEY and CDR2 is SVGAGI in the germline V gene. With 5 bases clipped from V and 8 bases from J, the junction kept 10 bases outside the gene matches. The CDR3: CASSEVYRGEGYTF. The CDR3 bases are TGTGCCAGCAGTGAAGTCTACAGGGGGGAGGGCTACACCTTC.

The rearrangement links TRBV5-8 to TRBJ1-5; TRBD1 is a possible D gene (5 bases). This CDR3 is 14 amino acids long. Germline lookup yields CDR1 SGHTS and CDR2 YDEGEE. Trimming took off 4 bases at V and 6 bases at J, with 14 bases between the two ends. The CDR3: CASSPRGMSQPQHF. CDR3 DNA sequence: TGTGCCAGCAGCCCACGGGGGATGAGTCAGCCCCAGCATTTT. Variable domain in full (rest from reference TRBV5-8 and TRBJ1-5): EAGVTQSPTHLIKTRGQQATLRCSPISGHTSVYWYQQALGLGLQFLLWYDEGEERNRGNFPPRFSGRQFPNYSSELNVNALELEDSALYLCASSPRGMSQPQHFGDGTRLSIL.

This clone was seen just once. This chain uses TRBV30 with TRBJ2-5; 9 nucleotides align to TRBD2. Germline trimming cut 1 base from V and 4 bases from J; bases unmatched to any gene: 4. Germline assignment: CDR1 GTSNPN and CDR2 SVGIG (reference sequence). The CDR3 consists of 14 residues. CDR3 in amino acids: CAWSGLAGLETQYF. The CDR3 DNA reads as TGTGCCTGGAGTGGCCTAGCGGGACTAGAGACCCAGTACTTC. The entire variable domain, with the rest obtained from reference TRBV30 and TRBJ2-5, is as follows: SQTIHQWPATLVQPVGSPLSLECTVEGTSNPNLYWYRQAAGRGLQLLFYSVGIGQISSEVPQNLSASRPQDRQFILSSKKLLLSDSGFYLCAWSGLAGLETQYFGPGTRLLVL.

This sequence joins TRBV10-2 and TRBJ1-2; D is possibly TRBD1 (6 bases). V was pared by 5 bases and J by 2 bases, with 9 bases between. The CDR3 loop spans 13 amino acids. CDR1 is WSHSY, CDR2 SAAADI, per germline. The CDR3 loop is CASSQGTNYGYTF. CDR3 in DNA: TGCGCCAGCAGTCAGGGGACAAACTATGGCTACACCTTC.

In DNA, the CDR3 is TGTGCCAGCAGTGACATACAGGGGATAGGAAACACCATATATTTT. Translating gives CASSDIQGIGNTIYF. The chain combines TRBV2 with TRBJ1-3; 7 nucleotides line up with TRBD1. The ends lost 3 bases at V and 4 bases at J; junction bases unmatched: 6. This CDR3 region has 15 residues. Germline V gives CDR1 SNHLY, CDR2 FYNNEI.

The chain links TRBV27 to TRBJ1-1, with 8 bases matching TRBD1. The ends lost 4 bases at V and 6 bases at J; junction bases unmatched: 7. This CDR3 has 14 amino acids. Germline V gene data show CDR1 as MNHEY and CDR2 as SMNVEV (reference sequence). The DNA for the CDR3 is TGTGCCAGCAGTTCCCCGGACAGGGCAGCTGAAGCTTTCTTT. As protein: CASSSPDRAAEAFF.